The next 22 T cell receptor beta chains were all read from a single sample in a study of blood T cell repertoires in COVID-19. Some clones are missing from TCRdb's copy, which holds only in-frame ones; the method was immunoSEQ multiplex PCR. The sample includes around 310,000 clones, roughly 89% of them seen just once. Material for sequencing was peripheral blood. The receptors stem from a woman aged 40 to 55 with COVID-19, enrolled during active disease.

This chain joins TRBV9 and TRBJ1-4, with TRBD1 identical over 9 bases. J gave up 7 bases and V 0 bases, and 4 bases lay outside the gene matches. This CDR3 has 15 residues. Germline loops: CDR1 SGDLS, CDR2 YYNGEE. CDR3 coding DNA: TGTGCCAGCAGCGTAGGGAACAGGGGGCGTGAAAAACTGTTTTTT. This codes for CASSVGNRGREKLFF.

The V call is TRBV5-1, the J call TRBJ1-1; TRBD1 might be the D (5 bases). V was cut by 4 bases and J by 3 bases, with 10 bases left in between. CDR1 is SGHRS, CDR2 YFSETQ, per germline. CDR3 length: 13 residues. DNA of the CDR3: TGCGCCAGCAGCCCCCGGGGGGACACTGAAGCTTTCTTT. Its translation: CASSPRGDTEAFF.

The CDR3 DNA sequence: TGTGCCAGTAGTATAGAAGTGAGGTACAATCAACCCCACGAGCAGTACTTC. Protein sequence: CASSIEVRYNQPHEQYF. V and J are TRBV19 and TRBJ2-7; D is undetermined. V lost 0 bases and J lost 5, with 20 bases in between. The CDR3 extends over 17 amino acids. Germline CDR1 reads LNHDA; CDR2 reads SQIVND (reference sequence).

V gene TRBV6-6 combines with J gene TRBJ2-5; unclear D gene. The CDR3 totals 14 residues. Germline CDR1 and CDR2: MNHNY and SVGAGI (reference sequence). Between the trimmed V and J ends, which lost 4 bases and 0 bases, there was a span of 9 bases. The CDR3 nucleotides are TGTGCCAGCAGTTTCTGGTTAGACCAAGAGACCCAGTACTTC. This gives the protein CASSFWLDQETQYF.

The J gene is TRBJ1-2, the V gene TRBV6-4, with D tentatively TRBD1 (5 bases). The V end was cut by 0 bases, the J end by 2 bases, with 7 bases between. The CDR3 contains 14 residues. The V gene's germline CDR1 is MRHNA and CDR2 SNTAGT. CDR3 DNA sequence: TGTGCCAGCAGTGACTCAGGGGTAAACTATGGCTACACCTTC. Protein product: CASSDSGVNYGYTF.

The J gene is TRBJ2-3, the V gene TRBV19; D possibly corresponds to TRBD1 (6 bases). The CDR3 extends over 14 amino acids. Looked up from germline, CDR1 is LNHDA and CDR2 is SQIVND (reference sequence). V gave up 3 bases and J gave up 3 bases, with 10 bases separating them. As DNA, the CDR3 is TGTGCCAGTAGTATTCGGACAGCTACAGATACGCAGTATTTT. Translating gives CASSIRTATDTQYF.

The CDR3 coding sequence is TGTGCCAGCAGACCGACAGGGGGAAAAACCGGGGAGCTGTTTTTT. Its translation: CASRPTGGKTGELFF. This chain connects TRBV7-2 to TRBJ2-2; 9 nucleotides line up with TRBD1. CDR1 is SGHTA, CDR2 FQGNSA, per germline. CDR3 length: 15 residues. V dropped 6 bases and J dropped 5; count of bases not matched to a gene: 7. The full variable domain, completed using reference TRBV7-2 and TRBJ2-2, is GAGVSQSPSNKVTEKGKDVELRCDPISGHTALYWYRQSLGQGLEFLIYFQGNSAPDKSGLPSDRFSAERTGGSVSTLTIQRTQQEDSAVYLCASRPTGGKTGELFFGEGSRLTVL.

This clone has just one count. The chain combines TRBV7-2 with TRBJ2-5, with 10 bases fitting TRBD1. V lost 5 bases, J lost 5 bases, and 11 bases stayed unmatched. This CDR3 contains 16 residues. CDR1 and CDR2 from the germline V gene are SGHTA and FQGNSA. The CDR3 region is CASSPRVVGQGETQYF. The DNA for the CDR3 is TGTGCCAGCAGCCCGAGGGTTGTGGGACAGGGGGAGACCCAGTACTTC.

In nucleotides, the CDR3 is TGTGCCAGCAGTCTGGGCGGGGGTTCAGCCTACGAGCAGTACTTC. Its translation: CASSLGGGSAYEQYF. V is TRBV28 and J is TRBJ2-7; 7 nucleotides align to TRBD2. Germline CDR1 is MDHEN and CDR2 is SYDVKM. V lost 5 bases, J lost 2 bases, and 9 bases stayed unmatched. This CDR3 comprises 15 residues.

This chain links TRBV27 with TRBJ2-1; a weak D match, TRBD2 (5 bases). The CDR3 extends over 16 amino acids. Germline values: CDR1 MNHEY, CDR2 SMNVEV (reference sequence). Trimming removed 8 bases from V and 4 bases from J, with 21 bases in between. CDR3 amino acids: CASLLGIGSGYNEQFF. The CDR3 DNA reads TGTGCCAGCCTCCTAGGGATAGGGTCGGGGTACAATGAGCAGTTCTTC.

The chain recombines TRBV28 with TRBJ2-7; 8 bases are shared with TRBD1. This CDR3 has 15 residues. Germline V gene data show CDR1 as MDHEN and CDR2 as SYDVKM. V was pared by 5 bases and J by 7 bases, with 13 bases of the junction left unmatched. CDR3 sequence reads: CASSIPAQGAREQYF. DNA of the CDR3: TGTGCCAGCAGTATCCCCGCCCAGGGGGCAAGGGAGCAGTACTTC.

The rearrangement links TRBV7-3 to TRBJ1-1, with D possibly TRBD1 on 5 matching bases. Germline lookup yields CDR1 SGHTA and CDR2 FQGTGA. CDR3 length: 17 amino acids. Trimming took 6 bases from V and 1 from J, leaving 21 bases between them. The CDR3 coding sequence is TGTGCCAGCAGGTCGGGGGGTACGGCCGGATGGAACACTGAAGCTTTCTTT. Its protein is CASRSGGTAGWNTEAFF.

V and J are TRBV27 and TRBJ2-7, with 7 bases that match TRBD1. This CDR3 comprises 15 residues. Germline V CDR1 and CDR2: MNHEY, SMNVEV (reference sequence). V lost 5 bases, J lost 4 bases, and 11 bases stayed unmatched. The CDR3 protein is CASSVHRGDGYEQYF. The CDR3 DNA reads as TGTGCCAGCAGTGTACACAGGGGCGACGGGTACGAGCAGTACTTC.

This chain uses TRBV28 with TRBJ2-7, with 12 bases identical to TRBD1. Germline assignment: CDR1 MDHEN and CDR2 SYDVKM. The CDR3 totals 17 residues. V gave up 5 bases and J gave up 6 bases; unmatched junction bases: 14. CDR3 sequence reads: CASSPPGPGTGGLEQYF. The DNA for the CDR3 is TGTGCCAGCAGTCCCCCAGGACCCGGGACAGGGGGCCTCGAGCAGTACTTC.

The V call is TRBV10-2, the J call TRBJ1-1, with 8 bases aligning to TRBD1. This CDR3 comprises 16 residues. The germline V gene has CDR1 WSHSY and CDR2 SAAADI. The trim removed 3 bases at V and 2 bases at J, leaving 8 bases unmatched. CDR3 sequence reads: CASSDSRGQLNTEAFF. CDR3 in DNA: TGCGCCAGCAGTGATAGCAGGGGGCAACTCAACACTGAAGCTTTCTTT.

The chain uses TRBV27 and TRBJ1-4, with D perhaps matching TRBD1 (5 bases). Looked up from germline, CDR1 is MNHEY and CDR2 is SMNVEV (reference sequence). V was cut by 3 bases and J by 7 bases, with 18 bases left in between. This CDR3 is 16 amino acids long. The CDR3: CASSFGARGGGEKLFF. The DNA for the CDR3 is TGTGCCAGCAGTTTTGGGGCCCGTGGGGGAGGTGAAAAACTGTTTTTT. The whole variable domain, remainder taken from reference TRBV27 and TRBJ1-4, is EAQVTQNPRYLITVTGKKLTVTCSQNMNHEYMSWYRQDPGLGLRQIYYSMNVEVTDKGDVPEGYKVSRKEKRNFPLILESPSPNQTSLYFCASSFGARGGGEKLFFGSGTQLSVL.

V and J are TRBV6-2 or TRBV6-3 and TRBJ2-7; the match to TRBD1 covers 9 bases. The CDR3 covers 14 residues. Losses at the gene ends were 2 bases for V and 4 bases for J; bases not matched to a gene: 3. Per the germline V gene, CDR1 is MNHEY and CDR2 is SVGEGT. CDR3 loop: CASSYRGQGYEQYF. As DNA, the CDR3 is TGTGCCAGCAGTTACCGTGGACAGGGGTACGAGCAGTACTTC.

The V gene is TRBV7-6, the J gene TRBJ1-2, with TRBD1 as a possible D gene (5 bases). Per the germline V gene, CDR1 is SGHVS and CDR2 is FNYEAQ. The CDR3 is made up of 15 amino acids. Between the trimmed V and J ends, which lost 5 bases and 5 bases, there was a span of 18 bases. CDR3 sequence: CASSPTLDSYYGYTF. CDR3 nucleotides: TGTGCCAGCAGCCCAACCCTAGACAGTTATTATGGCTACACCTTC. The full variable domain, completed using reference TRBV7-6 and TRBJ1-2, is GAGVSQSPRYKVTKRGQDVALRCDPISGHVSLYWYRQALGQGPEFLTYFNYEAQQDKSGLPNDRFSAERPEGSISTLTIQRTEQRDSAMYRCASSPTLDSYYGYTFGSGTRLTVV.

The chain is built from TRBV18 and TRBJ1-1, with a possible D match to TRBD1 (5 bases). CDR1 is KGHSH, CDR2 LQKENI, per germline. This CDR3 comprises 14 residues. Trimming pared 3 bases from V and 4 bases from J, leaving 12 bases between. CDR3 sequence (DNA): TGTGCCAGCTCACCGATCAGGGAAGGCACTGAAGCTTTCTTT. This codes for CASSPIREGTEAFF.

This clone appeared a single time. The V gene is TRBV6-4, the J gene TRBJ1-5, with D unresolved. Germline values: CDR1 MRHNA, CDR2 SNTAGT. The CDR3 loop spans 14 amino acids. Trimming shortened V by 0 bases and J by 5 bases, and 8 bases separated the two germline ends. This CDR3 is CASSDSIGDQPQHF. The CDR3 DNA reads TGTGCCAGCAGTGACTCGATTGGAGATCAGCCCCAGCATTTT.

CDR3 coding DNA: TGTGCCAGCAGCTATCGACAGGTTTGGTCTGGGGCCAACGTCCTGACTTTC. As protein: CASSYRQVWSGANVLTF. The V gene is TRBV9, the J gene TRBJ2-6; TRBD1 might be the D (6 bases). The ends were cut back, 4 bases at V and 1 base at J, with 15 bases in the middle. Germline V lookup: CDR1 SGDLS, CDR2 YYNGEE. The CDR3 has 17 residues. Full variable domain (rest looked up from reference TRBV9 and TRBJ2-6): DSGVTQTPKHLITATGQRVTLRCSPRSGDLSVYWYQQSLDQGLQFLIQYYNGEERAKGNILERFSAQQFPDLHSELNLSSLELGDSALYFCASSYRQVWSGANVLTFGAGSRLTVL.

The chain is built from TRBV28 and TRBJ1-1, with a weak D call TRBD1 (6 bases). Germline CDR1 is MDHEN and CDR2 is SYDVKM. This CDR3 has 15 amino acids. Trimming cost V 5 bases and J 3 bases, with 16 bases left between them. The CDR3 is CASSPRGGAHTEAFF. As DNA, the CDR3 is TGTGCCAGCAGTCCCCGGGGGGGGGCCCACACTGAAGCTTTCTTT.